This entry is about one TCR beta chain. The sample comes from a study of T-cell reconstitution after alpha-beta-depleted transplantation in children. Unique molecular identifiers were incorporated into the prepared TCRbeta library. Using its own MiXCR run on the PCR reads, TCRdb lists one record per CDR3 protein. The data contain some 600,000 distinct CDR3 sequences, 16% of them singletons. The sequences come from PBMCs from the stem cell graft donor, collected from the stem cell graft. This TCR derives from a human donor who donated a stem cell graft to a child with acute myeloid leukemia.

CDR3 coding DNA: TGTGCCAGCAGCCGTACCCCTGGCGGGGCCAGAGATACGCAGTATTTT. Its protein is CASSRTPGGARDTQYF. The genes are TRBV6-1 and TRBJ2-3, with D perhaps matching TRBD2 (6 bases). Germline V gene lookup returns CDR1 MNHNS and CDR2 SASEGT. Between the trimmed V and J ends, which lost 6 bases and 5 bases, there was a span of 21 bases. There are 16 residues in the CDR3.